The 28 T cell receptor beta chains in this list originate from one sample, sequenced in a study of T cells after yellow fever vaccination. TCRdb re-analysed the 5' RACE reads in MiXCR, keeping a single row per CDR3 protein. Here the sample spans 200,000 to 250,000 distinct CDR3 sequences, roughly 3.3% being singletons. The source was CD4+ T cells sorted from PBMCs, collected 10 days after the yellow fever booster vaccination. These receptors came from a man between 18 and 29 years old who received the YFV17D yellow fever vaccine.

This clonotype showed up just a few times. The chain has TRBV12-3 or TRBV12-4 and TRBJ2-4; a weak D match, TRBD1 (5 bases). The length of the CDR3 is 13 residues. Between the trimmed V and J ends, which lost 10 bases and 6 bases, there was a span of 16 bases. CDR3 sequence: CATGPSGLNIQYF. CDR3 nucleotide sequence: TGTGCCACCGGCCCCTCAGGGCTAAACATTCAGTACTTC.

This chain uses TRBV3-1 with TRBJ1-2; no clear D. The CDR3 loop spans 14 amino acids. The V end lost 0 bases, the J end lost 3 bases, and 8 bases lay between the germline ends. Germline assignment: CDR1 LGHDT and CDR2 YNNKEL (reference sequence). CDR3 region: CASSQEGHDYGYTF. The CDR3 nucleotides are TGTGCCAGCAGCCAAGAGGGCCATGACTATGGCTACACCTTC.

This clonotype appeared a few times. The gene calls are TRBV7-2 and TRBJ2-3, with 15 positions matching TRBD2. V lost 6 bases, J lost 0 bases, and 7 bases stayed unmatched. The CDR3 spans 18 residues. Per germline, CDR1 SGHTA and CDR2 FQGNSA. The CDR3 sequence is CASSRRGLAGGSTDTQYF. CDR3 bases: TGTGCCAGCAGTAGACGGGGACTAGCGGGGGGTAGCACAGATACGCAGTATTTT.

This clonotype was seen at least ten times. One end of the junction is discordant with germline, which a read error may explain. The genes are TRBV7-7 and TRBJ2-5; 7 nucleotides agree with TRBD2. CDR1 and CDR2 (germline): SSHAT, FNYEAQ (reference sequence). This CDR3 has 16 residues. The CDR3 DNA follows: TGTGCTAGCAGCTTAGCAGCGGGATGGCGGAAAGAGACCCAGTACTTC. It translates to CASSLAAGWRKETQYF.

At least ten counts were recorded for this clonotype. The rearrangement links TRBV20-1 to TRBJ1-3, with TRBD1 matching over 9 bases. The trim removed 5 bases at V and 4 bases at J, leaving 6 bases unmatched. Germline CDR1 reads DFQATT; CDR2 reads SNEGSKA (reference sequence). This CDR3 region has 14 residues. CDR3 protein: CSAQQGAGGNTIYF. The DNA for the CDR3 is TGCAGTGCTCAACAGGGGGCAGGAGGAAACACCATATATTTT.

This CDR3 is CASSVVAGSDTQYF. Here the CDR3 DNA reads TGTGCCAGCAGCGTAGTCGCAGGGTCAGATACGCAGTATTTT. This chain links TRBV9 with TRBJ2-3; maybe TRBD1 (5 bases). The ends were cut back, 0 bases at V and 4 bases at J, with 9 bases in the middle. CDR3 length: 14 residues. In germline, CDR1 is SGDLS, CDR2 YYNGEE.

At least ten counts were recorded for this clonotype. V and J are TRBV7-2 and TRBJ1-1; D gene ambiguous. The CDR3 covers 14 residues. The V gene's germline CDR1 is SGHTA and CDR2 FQGNSA. The V and J ends lost 2 bases and 2 bases respectively, with 9 bases between them. The CDR3 sequence: CASSLLGSNTEAFF. The CDR3 DNA is TGTGCCAGCAGCTTATTGGGATCCAACACTGAAGCTTTCTTT.

This clonotype occurred a few times. The chain recombines TRBV10-3 with TRBJ2-1, with 8 bases identical to TRBD1. Germline V gene lookup returns CDR1 ENHRY and CDR2 SYGVKD. The CDR3 is made up of 12 amino acids. Germline trimming cut 8 bases from V and 4 bases from J; bases unmatched to any gene: 1. The CDR3 sequence is CAIGDRYNEQFF. The CDR3, as DNA: TGTGCCATCGGGGACAGGTACAATGAGCAGTTCTTC.

This chain links TRBV5-5 with TRBJ2-7; no reliable D call. CDR1 and CDR2 from the germline V gene are SGHKS and YYEKEE (reference sequence). The CDR3 extends over 13 amino acids. With 1 base removed from V and 4 bases from J, the gap between germline ends came to 9 bases. The CDR3 spells CASSLPRRYEQYV. The CDR3 DNA sequence: TGTGCCAGCAGCTTGCCAAGGCGGTACGAGCAGTACGTC.

The chain carries TRBV30 and TRBJ1-5; no clear D gene. Trimming removed 7 bases at V and 4 bases at J, with 17 bases between. This CDR3 contains 14 residues. Looked up from germline, CDR1 is GTSNPN and CDR2 is SVGIG (reference sequence). CDR3 sequence: CAFNSNNRNQPQHF. The CDR3 coding sequence is TGTGCCTTCAACTCAAATAACAGAAATCAGCCCCAGCATTTT.

This clonotype was picked up a small number of times. The chain links TRBV6-2 or TRBV6-3 to TRBJ1-2; 8 bases fit TRBD1. Germline trimming cut 6 bases from V and 11 bases from J; bases unmatched to any gene: 2. The CDR3 has 10 amino acids. CDR1 and CDR2 (germline): MNHEY, SVGEGT. The CDR3 coding sequence is TGTGCCAGCAGGAGACAGGGGTACACCTTC. This codes for CASRRQGYTF.

This chain uses TRBV5-1 with TRBJ2-5, with 11 nucleotides matching TRBD2. Trimming removed 5 bases from V and 1 base from J; junction bases left unmatched: 4. The CDR3 loop spans 15 amino acids. Germline CDR1 SGHRS, CDR2 YFSETQ. CDR3 in DNA: TGCGCCAGCAGGTCTAGCGGGGGGACCCAAGAGACCCAGTACTTC. Protein product: CASRSSGGTQETQYF.

The chain links TRBV19 to TRBJ2-1, with TRBD2 identical over 8 bases. V dropped 6 bases and J dropped 8; count of bases not matched to a gene: 12. Germline CDR1 is LNHDA and CDR2 is SQIVND (reference sequence). The CDR3 extends over 15 amino acids. The CDR3 DNA reads as TGTGCCAGTAGCCCCGGGACTAGGGGGGTCGATGAGCAGTTCTTC. Its translation: CASSPGTRGVDEQFF.

The chain recombines TRBV12-3 or TRBV12-4 with TRBJ2-1; TRBD2 agrees at 11 bases. CDR3 size: 16 residues. J lost 6 bases, V lost 4 bases, and 8 bases had no gene match. This CDR3 is CASSSPTSGTSNEQFF. Written as DNA, the CDR3 is TGTGCCAGCAGTTCCCCGACTAGCGGGACTTCCAATGAGCAGTTCTTC.

This clonotype was seen more than once but under ten times. The chain uses TRBV5-4 and TRBJ2-6; the D gene is possibly TRBD2 (5 bases). Germline V lookup: CDR1 SGHNT, CDR2 YYREEE (reference sequence). Between the trimmed V and J ends, which lost 0 bases and 3 bases, there was a span of 10 bases. This CDR3 spans 16 amino acids. In nucleotides, the CDR3 is TGTGCCAGCAGCTTGGCTCGGGATCGTGGGGCCAACGTCCTGACTTTC. This codes for CASSLARDRGANVLTF.

The rearrangement uses TRBV12-3 or TRBV12-4 and TRBJ1-2; no clear D. Trimming removed 4 bases at V and 3 bases at J, with 12 bases between. This CDR3 spans 14 amino acids. The CDR3 DNA reads TGTGCCAGCAGTTCCCCCGGGGTCGACTATGGCTACACCTTC. Protein sequence: CASSSPGVDYGYTF.

This clonotype was seen at least ten times. The chain recombines TRBV23-1 with TRBJ2-1; D call uncertain. TRBV23-1 is identified as an open reading frame with a role that is uncertain. The V end lost 9 bases, the J end lost 8 bases, and 17 bases lay between the germline ends. The length of the CDR3 is 13 residues. In DNA form, the CDR3 reads TGCGCCAGGAGACCCTCCCTGGGCGATGAGCAGTTCTTC. Translated: CARRPSLGDEQFF.

The sample holds many counts of this clonotype. V gene TRBV7-9 combines with J gene TRBJ2-1; D is ambiguous. The V end lost 5 bases, the J end lost 6 bases, and 11 bases lay between the germline ends. CDR3 length equals 13 residues. Germline loops: CDR1 SEHNR, CDR2 FQNEAQ (reference sequence). CDR3 amino acids: CASSPWGSNEQFF. The DNA of the CDR3 is TGTGCCAGCAGCCCCTGGGGTAGCAATGAGCAGTTCTTC.

The chain couples TRBV7-2 to TRBJ1-5; no reliable D call. This CDR3 contains 13 residues. Germline V gene sequence: CDR1 SGHTA, CDR2 FQGNSA. With 5 bases removed from V and 7 bases from J, the gap between germline ends came to 12 bases. The CDR3 coding sequence is TGTGCCAGCAGCCTCGAAAGTAGGCAGCCCCAGCATTTT. Its protein product is CASSLESRQPQHF.

This clonotype has more than one count but fewer than ten. The J gene is TRBJ2-3, the V gene TRBV24-1, with no clear D. Germline V gene sequence: CDR1 KGHDR, CDR2 SFDVKD. This CDR3 region has 14 residues. Trimming took off 3 bases at V and 6 bases at J, with 12 bases between the two ends. The CDR3 reads CATSDPSVVDTQYF. CDR3 nucleotide sequence: TGTGCCACCAGTGATCCTTCGGTGGTTGATACGCAGTATTTT.

This clonotype has more than one count but fewer than ten. The chain links TRBV20-1 to TRBJ2-5; TRBD1 is a possible D gene (6 bases). The CDR3 spans 16 residues. The V end lost 2 bases, the J end lost 2 bases, and 18 bases lay between the germline ends. Germline assignment: CDR1 DFQATT and CDR2 SNEGSKA (reference sequence). The CDR3 DNA reads TGCAGTGCTAGACAGGGGTATCCCCCCAAACAAGAGACCCAGTACTTC. As protein: CSARQGYPPKQETQYF.

There are a few counts of this clonotype. The chain employs TRBV7-6 and TRBJ1-1, with 8 nucleotides matching TRBD1. Germline loops: CDR1 SGHVS, CDR2 FNYEAQ. The CDR3 extends over 15 amino acids. After removal of 0 bases from V and 4 bases from J, the junction contained 4 bases not matched to a gene. CDR3 sequence reads: CASSLATGAGTEAFF. The CDR3 nucleotides read TGTGCCAGCAGCTTAGCGACAGGGGCGGGCACTGAAGCTTTCTTT.

This clonotype was detected many times. The rearrangement links TRBV10-3 to TRBJ2-5; no firm D call. CDR3 length: 12 residues. Trimming shortened V by 0 bases and J by 6 bases, and 5 bases separated the two germline ends. Germline lookup yields CDR1 ENHRY and CDR2 SYGVKD. CDR3 sequence: CAISESGQTQYF. In DNA form, the CDR3 reads TGTGCCATCAGTGAGTCGGGCCAGACCCAGTACTTC.

This sequence joins TRBV20-1 and TRBJ2-1, with 10 bases lining up with TRBD1. Germline CDR1 reads DFQATT; CDR2 reads SNEGSKA (reference sequence). After removal of 7 bases from V and 0 bases from J, the junction contained 12 bases not matched to a gene. This CDR3 has 17 residues. CDR3 protein: CSVVDRGSYGSYNEQFF. CDR3 nucleotides: TGCAGTGTGGTGGACAGGGGGTCGTATGGCTCCTACAATGAGCAGTTCTTC.

This clonotype was picked up many times. This chain connects TRBV5-4 to TRBJ1-2, with D possibly TRBD1 on 5 matching bases. Trimming removed 4 bases from V and 1 base from J, with 11 bases in between. The CDR3 runs to 14 residues. Germline CDR1 and CDR2: SGHNT and YYREEE (reference sequence). CDR3 DNA sequence: TGTGCCAGCAGCCCCTGGGGGTTTAACTATGGCTACACCTTC. Translation gives CASSPWGFNYGYTF.

The chain recombines TRBV12-5 with TRBJ2-1, with a weak D call TRBD1 (6 bases). Between the trimmed V and J ends, which lost 5 bases and 9 bases, there was a span of 11 bases. The CDR3 runs 12 residues. Germline CDR1 and CDR2: LGHNT and FRNRAP. The CDR3 reads CASGVLGAEQFF. Written as DNA, the CDR3 is TGTGCTAGTGGTGTCCTGGGGGCTGAGCAGTTCTTC.

The J gene is TRBJ2-5, the V gene TRBV4-2; TRBD2 agrees at 12 bases. Germline lookup yields CDR1 LGHNA and CDR2 YNFKEQ. The trim removed 0 bases at V and 1 base at J, leaving 6 bases unmatched. The CDR3 has 18 amino acids. The CDR3 DNA follows: TGTGCCAGCAGCCAAGAGTTTTCGACTAGCGGGGGCCAAGAGACCCAGTACTTC. Translated: CASSQEFSTSGGQETQYF.

This clonotype was seen at least ten times. This sequence joins TRBV5-1 and TRBJ2-1; D ambiguous. Germline assignment: CDR1 SGHRS and CDR2 YFSETQ. The V gene lost 4 bases and the J gene lost 6 bases, with 11 bases spanning the gap. There are 13 residues in the CDR3. The CDR3 here is CASSADMGNEQFF. The CDR3 DNA reads as TGCGCCAGCAGCGCGGATATGGGCAATGAGCAGTTCTTC.